The next 20 T cell receptor beta chains were all read from a single sample in a study of breast tumors, draining lymph nodes, adjacent tissues. TCRdb passed the multiplex PCR reads through MiXCR, listing each CDR3 protein once. Seen here are approximately 200,000 distinct CDR3 sequences, 31% observed once, and the top ten hold 4% to 5.5%. The lymph nodes were axillary draining lymph nodes from breast cancer patients. The sample was axillary lymph node tissue. The source is a female donor with breast cancer. Some clones in this sample may be carry-over from other donors' samples.

This clonotype was seen once. Possible read error: a much larger clone is one base away. The V gene is TRBV30, the J gene TRBJ2-7; 8 bases are shared with TRBD2. This CDR3 region has 13 residues. V lost 0 bases, J lost 7 bases, and 5 bases stayed unmatched. In germline, CDR1 is GTSNPN, CDR2 SVGIG (reference sequence). The CDR3 coding sequence is TGTGCCTGGAGTGTACGGGCGGGGGGTGAGCAGTACTTC. Protein: CAWSVRAGGEQYF.

Many counts were recorded for this clonotype. The chain employs TRBV14 and TRBJ1-2; 7 bases align to TRBD1. This CDR3 comprises 15 residues. Germline CDR1 reads SGHDN; CDR2 reads FVKESK. J lost 5 bases, V lost 3 bases, and 9 bases had no gene match. CDR3 sequence: CASSQNNRGAYGYTF. The CDR3 coding sequence is TGTGCCAGCAGCCAGAACAACAGGGGTGCATATGGCTACACCTTC.

V is TRBV15 and J is TRBJ2-7, with D hard to call. The CDR3 loop spans 13 amino acids. From germline, CDR1 is LNHNV and CDR2 YYDKDF (reference sequence). V was clipped by 4 bases and J by 3 bases, with 10 bases between them. CDR3: CATSTQHFYEQYF. Here the CDR3 DNA reads TGTGCCACCAGCACCCAGCACTTCTACGAGCAGTACTTC.

This clonotype was detected many times. The rearrangement joins TRBV3-1 to TRBJ1-2; D may be TRBD1 (6 bases). The germline V and J ends were trimmed by 5 bases and 6 bases, with 13 bases remaining between them. CDR1 and CDR2 (germline): LGHDT, YNNKEL (reference sequence). The CDR3 is 13 residues long. The CDR3 region is CASSYTGNDGYTF. Written as DNA, the CDR3 is TGTGCCAGCAGCTACACAGGGAATGATGGCTACACCTTC.

CDR3 sequence reads: CACSQGQPGANVLTF. CDR3 bases: TGTGCCTGCTCACAAGGACAGCCTGGGGCCAACGTCCTGACTTTC. The chain has TRBV30 and TRBJ2-6, with a possible D match to TRBD1 (6 bases). Germline lookup yields CDR1 GTSNPN and CDR2 SVGIG (reference sequence). The CDR3 is made up of 15 amino acids. V gave up 6 bases and J gave up 2 bases, with 14 bases separating them.

This clonotype has a count of ten or more. V and J are TRBV12-3 or TRBV12-4 and TRBJ1-5; 7 positions agree with TRBD1. V gave up 3 bases and J gave up 2 bases; unmatched junction bases: 4. The CDR3 has 15 residues. Written as DNA, the CDR3 is TGTGCCAGCAGTTTCCACAGGGGCGGCAATCAGCCCCAGCATTTT. It yields the protein CASSFHRGGNQPQHF.

The chain carries TRBV24-1 and TRBJ2-2; 8 nucleotides line up with TRBD2. V lost 5 bases and J lost 7; bases outside the gene matches: 5. The CDR3 sequence is 14 residues long. Germline V lookup: CDR1 KGHDR, CDR2 SFDVKD. The CDR3 protein is CATSAGGASGELFF. The CDR3, as DNA: TGTGCCACCAGTGCGGGGGGGGCTAGCGGGGAGCTGTTTTTT.

The rearrangement links TRBV2 to TRBJ2-2, with 8 bases that match TRBD2. Germline CDR1 reads SNHLY; CDR2 reads FYNNEI. The CDR3 loop spans 14 amino acids. The CDR3 bases are TGTGCTAGTAGCGGGGCGAGGGACACCGGGGAGCTGTTTTTT. Its protein product is CASSGARDTGELFF. Together with reference TRBV2 and TRBJ2-2, the CDR3 gives the full variable domain: EPEVTQTPSHQVTQMGQEVILRCVPISNHLYFYWYRQILGQKVEFLVSFYNNEISEKSEIFDDQFSVERPDGSNFTLKIRSTKLEDSAMYFCASSGARDTGELFFGEGSRLTVL.

About this clonotype itself: A read error may be the cause here, since a much bigger clone is one base away. J is TRBJ1-3 and V is TRBV5-6; TRBD1 might be the D (5 bases). The germline V gene encodes CDR1 SGHDT and CDR2 YYEEEE. The CDR3 has 15 residues. V lost 4 bases and J 9 bases, leaving 20 bases between the germline ends. The CDR3: CASSPGAGRLSTIYF. Here the CDR3 DNA reads TGTGCCAGCAGCCCCGGGGCAGGCCGCCTGAGCACCATATATTTT.

This clonotype was seen many times. This may arise from a read error, as a much more abundant clone is one base away. The V call is TRBV20-1, the J call TRBJ1-2; D is unclear. CDR1 and CDR2 (germline): DFQATT, SNEGSKA (reference sequence). This CDR3 is built from 13 residues. CDR3 coding DNA: TGCAGTGCGCCTAAGGAAGAGAACTATGCCTACACCTTC. Residues: CSAPKEENYAYTF.

The gene calls are TRBV6-5 and TRBJ2-5; D is unclear. V was trimmed by 6 bases and J by 6 bases, leaving 11 bases between them. This CDR3 has 12 residues. Germline CDR1 reads MNHEY; CDR2 reads SVGAGI. CDR3 sequence: CASRPSQQTQYF. In nucleotides, the CDR3 is TGTGCCAGCAGACCTAGTCAACAGACCCAGTACTTC.

This clonotype showed up many times. The rearrangement links TRBV24-1 to TRBJ2-1, with a tentative D call TRBD2 (7 bases). This CDR3 contains 16 residues. CDR1 is KGHDR and CDR2 is SFDVKD in the germline V gene. Deletions cut 7 bases from V and 2 bases from J, with 17 bases between. The CDR3: CATSPRRGGTYNEQFF. CDR3 DNA: TGTGCCACCAGCCCCAGGAGGGGGGGCACCTACAATGAGCAGTTCTTC.

The chain links TRBV15 to TRBJ2-3; 9 bases align to TRBD1. Germline trimming cut 0 bases from V and 4 bases from J; bases unmatched to any gene: 11. Germline lookup yields CDR1 LNHNV and CDR2 YYDKDF (reference sequence). The CDR3 contains 18 residues. CDR3 sequence reads: CATSRDPRTGGLADTQYF. In nucleotides, the CDR3 is TGTGCCACCAGCAGAGATCCGCGAACAGGGGGCCTGGCAGATACGCAGTATTTT.

Ten or more counts support this clonotype. The rearrangement links TRBV20-1 to TRBJ2-1, with D hard to call. The CDR3 has 15 amino acids. CDR1 is DFQATT and CDR2 is SNEGSKA in the germline V gene (reference sequence). V was clipped by 6 bases and J by 0 bases, with 15 bases between them. The CDR3 DNA follows: TGCAGTGCCGAAGGTGCGGTTAGCTCCTACAATGAGCAGTTCTTC. This sequence encodes CSAEGAVSSYNEQFF.

With regard to this clonotype: A much larger clone lies a single base off, so this may be a read error. The V gene is TRBV12-3 or TRBV12-4, the J gene TRBJ2-3; TRBD1 matches at 9 bases. This CDR3 is built from 14 residues. This chain's CDR3 is CASSLDRGQDMQYF. In DNA, the CDR3 is TGTGCCAGCAGTTTAGACAGGGGGCAAGATATGCAGTATTTT.

This clonotype was seen at least ten times. The chain combines TRBV4-2 with TRBJ2-7; D is undetermined. CDR3 size: 16 residues. The germline V gene encodes CDR1 LGHNA and CDR2 YNFKEQ. The V and J ends lost 0 bases and 2 bases respectively, with 14 bases between them. This CDR3 reads CASSQDPPPLAYEQYF. CDR3 DNA sequence: TGTGCCAGCAGCCAAGATCCCCCTCCCCTAGCCTACGAGCAGTACTTC.

This clonotype was seen at least ten times. The gene calls are TRBV20-1 and TRBJ1-6, with TRBD1 as a possible D gene (6 bases). This CDR3 contains 11 residues. Germline lookup yields CDR1 DFQATT and CDR2 SNEGSKA (reference sequence). The V and J ends lost 6 bases and 16 bases respectively, with 16 bases between them. This CDR3 is CSASIGTTLHF. DNA for the CDR3: TGCAGTGCATCGATCGGGACAACGCTCCACTTT.

Ten or more counts support this clonotype. The CDR3 DNA reads as TGCAGTGCTCCCGCGGCTAGCGAAGTCACAGATACGCAGTATTTT. Translating it yields CSAPAASEVTDTQYF. V is TRBV20-1 and J is TRBJ2-3, with D perhaps matching TRBD2 (6 bases). The CDR3 runs to 15 residues. Trimming cost V 5 bases and J 2 bases, with 17 bases left between them. Germline CDR1 is DFQATT and CDR2 is SNEGSKA (reference sequence).

This clonotype was counted ten times or more. The V call is TRBV20-1, the J call TRBJ1-5; possibly TRBD1 for D (6 bases). Germline V gene lookup returns CDR1 DFQATT and CDR2 SNEGSKA (reference sequence). V lost 3 bases and J lost 0, with 15 bases in between. CDR3 length: 16 residues. The CDR3 is CSARQSTGHSNQPQHF. The CDR3 DNA follows: TGCAGTGCTAGGCAATCGACAGGTCATAGCAATCAGCCCCAGCATTTT.

Comments on this clonotype: One end of the junction fails to match germline, which may point to a read error. This chain links TRBV12-3 or TRBV12-4 with TRBJ2-7; 10 bases map to TRBD1. The CDR3 length is 14 residues. The CDR3 spells CASGRDRGFSEQYF. The CDR3, as DNA: TGTGCCAGCGGCCGGGACAGGGGATTTTCCGAGCAGTACTTT.